The 9 T cell receptor beta chains presented below share a single source sample, sequenced in a study of CD8+CD57+ T cells in acquired aplastic anemia. Investigators profiled TCR beta VDJ and CDR3 from genomic DNA template. Via MiXCR, TCRdb re-called the reads, giving one row per CDR3 protein. The profile shows hundreds of thousands of distinct CDR3 sequences, more than 25% of them singletons. All patients picked for sequencing had shown, by flow cytometry, an expansion of CD8+CD57+ cells. Sample: sorted CD4+, CD8+, or CD8+CD57+ T cells (not recorded which) from PBMCs. The receptors were sampled from a human donor with aplastic anemia.

This clonotype was picked up many times. The chain employs TRBV5-1 and TRBJ1-2; 9 bases match TRBD1. Germline CDR1 and CDR2: SGHRS and YFSETQ. CDR3 length: 16 residues. J lost 7 bases, V lost 4 bases, and 14 bases had no gene match. In DNA form, the CDR3 reads TGCGCCAGCAGCGCCACGGGACAGGGTACTTCGAGTGGCTACACCTTC. It encodes CASSATGQGTSSGYTF.

V gene TRBV24-1 combines with J gene TRBJ2-5; 8 bases align to TRBD2. This CDR3 spans 14 amino acids. Germline V CDR1 and CDR2: KGHDR, SFDVKD. Unmatched junction bases numbered 2, after V lost 1 base and J lost 5 bases. Written as DNA, the CDR3 is TGTGCCACCAGTGATTTCCTAGCGGGCGAGACCCAGTACTTC. Amino acids: CATSDFLAGETQYF.

The V call is TRBV30, the J call TRBJ2-7; D remains unclear. Germline V gene data show CDR1 as GTSNPN and CDR2 as SVGIG (reference sequence). V was shortened by 0 bases and J by 5 bases, with 14 bases between the two germline ends. This CDR3 is 14 amino acids long. CDR3 loop: CAWSVRKPTDEQYF. CDR3 DNA sequence: TGTGCCTGGAGTGTGAGGAAACCCACCGACGAGCAGTACTTC.

Ten or more counts support this clonotype. The rearrangement joins TRBV9 to TRBJ2-5; D possibly matches TRBD1 or TRBD2 (7 bases each). Trimming took off 4 bases at V and 5 bases at J, with 12 bases between the two ends. The germline gives CDR1 SGDLS, CDR2 YYNGEE. The CDR3 length is 13 residues. The CDR3 DNA sequence: TGTGCCAGCAGCCAGGGGGGGCGGGAGACCCAGTACTTC. Residues: CASSQGGRETQYF.

Points on this clonotype: This sequence may be a read error, since a much larger clone differs from it by one base. The chain joins TRBV20-1 to TRBJ1-2; a weak D match, TRBD1 (5 bases). The germline gives CDR1 DFQATT, CDR2 SNEGSKA (reference sequence). Trimming took 6 bases from V and 4 from J, leaving 15 bases between them. The CDR3 is 13 amino acids. CDR3 in amino acids: CSAEDRSTYGYTF. For the CDR3, the DNA is TGCAGTGCGGAAGACAGAAGTACCTATGGCTACACCTTC.

The V gene is TRBV11-2, the J gene TRBJ2-7, with a possible D match to TRBD1 (6 bases). Germline V gene data show CDR1 as SGHAT and CDR2 as FQNNGV. This CDR3 is 16 amino acids long. With 5 bases removed from V and 3 bases from J, the gap between germline ends came to 20 bases. This CDR3 reads CASSVPSLGALYEQYF. The CDR3 nucleotides are TGTGCCAGCAGCGTACCCAGTCTGGGGGCCCTCTACGAGCAGTACTTC.

This clonotype was picked up a small number of times. The rearrangement joins TRBV28 to TRBJ1-1, with 7 nucleotides matching TRBD1. The V gene's germline CDR1 is MDHEN and CDR2 SYDVKM. Germline trimming cut 6 bases from V and 5 bases from J; bases unmatched to any gene: 9. The CDR3 consists of 14 residues. For the CDR3, the DNA is TGTGCCAGCAGACCCTCTAGGGGGCCGACTGAAGCTTTCTTT. The encoded protein is CASRPSRGPTEAFF.

This clonotype has only one observation. V usage is TRBV19 and J usage is TRBJ2-1; 12 bases match TRBD2. This CDR3 contains 17 residues. The V and J ends lost 4 bases and 5 bases, in that order; junction bases with no gene match: 9. Germline V gene sequence: CDR1 LNHDA, CDR2 SQIVND (reference sequence). The CDR3 protein is CASSTRGLAGFNNEQFF. CDR3 bases: TGTGCCAGTAGTACCCGAGGACTAGCGGGGTTTAACAATGAGCAGTTCTTC.

In its sample, this clonotype was seen once. The chain employs TRBV12-3 or TRBV12-4 and TRBJ2-2, with D unresolved. The CDR3 has 15 amino acids. Trimming took off 6 bases at V and 4 bases at J, with 15 bases between the two ends. In DNA form, the CDR3 reads TGTGCCAGCAGGATTCAGTTGCCCGGCACCGGGGAGCTGTTTTTT. Its translation is CASRIQLPGTGELFF.